The rows below give T cell receptor beta chains drawn from one sample of a study of T cells after yellow fever vaccination. TCRdb reanalysed the 5' RACE reads using MiXCR and keeps one entry per CDR3 protein. The sample contains roughly 120,000 distinct CDR3 sequences, more than 6.5% of which appear only once. The source material was CD4+ T cells sorted from PBMCs, sampled roughly 10 days after the first yellow fever vaccination. Receptors were obtained from a man younger than 35 who received the YFV17D yellow fever vaccine. Both conserved end residues are part of each CDR3. D genes are given only for firm matches. Not every row has a clone size; where given, it reads once, few, many or a size class.

V	J	size	D	CDR3	DNA
TRBV20-1	TRBJ2-5	many	-	CSAGTSTMETQYF	TGCAGTGCCGGGACAAGCACGATGGAGACCCAGTACTTC
TRBV5-1	TRBJ2-4	many	TRBD2	CASSLLGLAGNIQYF	TGCGCCAGCAGCTTGCTGGGACTAGCGGGCAACATTCAGTACTTC
TRBV19	TRBJ1-4	many	-	CASSPAWGATNEKLFF	TGTGCCAGTAGTCCGGCGTGGGGGGCGACTAATGAAAAACTGTTTTTT
TRBV6-5	TRBJ1-5	many	-	CASSPLSRAHSNQPQHF	TGTGCCAGCAGCCCCCTCTCCAGGGCTCATAGCAATCAGCCCCAGCATTTT
TRBV20-1	TRBJ2-2	many	TRBD1	CSASGTENTGELFF	TGCAGTGCTAGTGGGACAGAAAACACCGGGGAGCTGTTTTTT
TRBV4-3	TRBJ2-1	many	-	CASSQETGLREIF	TGCGCCAGCAGCCAAGAGACCGGACTTAGAGAGATCTTC
TRBV7-2	TRBJ2-7	-	TRBD1	CASSPGGTGIYEQYF	TGTGCCAGCAGCCCCGGTGGGACAGGGATCTACGAGCAGTACTTC
TRBV6-1	TRBJ1-2	-	-	CASRTVPNYGYTF	TGTGCCAGCAGAACCGTACCTAACTATGGCTACACCTTC
TRBV5-5	TRBJ2-4	-	-	CASRDRRAGNIQYF	TGTGCCAGCAGGGATCGGCGGGCTGGAAACATTCAGTACTTC
TRBV25-1	TRBJ1-3	-	-	CASEPRNIRLRPGNTIYF	TGTGCCAGCGAACCCCGGAATATAAGGTTGAGGCCTGGAAACACCATATATTTT
TRBV7-2	TRBJ2-7	many	-	CASSPRTESYEQYF	TGTGCCAGCAGCCCCAGGACCGAGTCCTACGAGCAGTACTTC